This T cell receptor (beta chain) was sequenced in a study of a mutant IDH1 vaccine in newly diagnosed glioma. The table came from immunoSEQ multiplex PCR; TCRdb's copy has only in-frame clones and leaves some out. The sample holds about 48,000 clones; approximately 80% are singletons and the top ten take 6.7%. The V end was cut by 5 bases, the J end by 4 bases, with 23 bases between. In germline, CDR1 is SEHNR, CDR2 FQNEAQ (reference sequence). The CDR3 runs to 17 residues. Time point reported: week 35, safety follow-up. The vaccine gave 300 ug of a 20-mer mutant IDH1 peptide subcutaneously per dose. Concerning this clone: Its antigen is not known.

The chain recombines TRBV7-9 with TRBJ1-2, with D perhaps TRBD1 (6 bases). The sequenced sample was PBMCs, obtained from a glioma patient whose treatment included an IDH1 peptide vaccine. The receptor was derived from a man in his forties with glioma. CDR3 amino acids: CASSPVGGDTGGYGYTF. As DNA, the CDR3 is TGTGCCAGCAGCCCCGTGGGGGGGGACACCGGAGGCTATGGCTACACCTTC.